This TCR beta chain was sequenced during a study of shared clonotypes between healthy human individuals. Study details: Researchers assigned three CD4 naive, three CD4 memory, two CD8 naive and one CD8 memory plate to each donor.

CD45RO-negative CD8 cells positively selected for CCR7 made up the naive population, which excluded terminally differentiated effector memory CD45RA+ cells. Several immunoSEQ 96-well plates shared each subset's DNA, each plate a replicate. Sequenced by immunoSEQ multiplex PCR; TCRdb stores in-frame clones only, minus some. The sample contains hundreds of thousands of clones, roughly 96% of which appear only once. V gave up 5 bases and J gave up 4 bases; unmatched junction bases: 8. There are 15 residues in the CDR3. CDR1 SGHNT and CDR2 YENEEA come from the germline V gene. The rearrangement uses TRBV11-3 and TRBJ2-7, with 10 bases aligning to TRBD1. Sequenced sample: naive CD8+ T cells sorted from blood. The clonotype was recovered from a man aged 30 to 45 in good health. The CDR3 coding sequence is TGTGCCAGCAGCCCACCGGGACAGGGGTTTTACGAGCAGTACTTC. This encodes CASSPPGQGFYEQYF.